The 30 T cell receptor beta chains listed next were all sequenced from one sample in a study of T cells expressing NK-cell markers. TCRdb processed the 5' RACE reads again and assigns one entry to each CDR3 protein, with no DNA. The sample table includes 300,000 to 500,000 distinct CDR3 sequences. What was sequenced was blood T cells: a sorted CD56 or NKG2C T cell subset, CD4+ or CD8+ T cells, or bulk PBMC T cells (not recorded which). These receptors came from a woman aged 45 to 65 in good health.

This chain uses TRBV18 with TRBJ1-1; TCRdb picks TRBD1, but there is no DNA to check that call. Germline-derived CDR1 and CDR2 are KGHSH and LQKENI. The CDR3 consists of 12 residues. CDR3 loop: CASSTTSGGAFF. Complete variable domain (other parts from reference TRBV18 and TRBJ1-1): NAGVMQNPRHLVRRRGQEARLRCSPMKGHSHVYWYRQLPEEGLKFMVYLQKENIIDESGMPKERFSAEFPKEGPSILRIQQVVRGDSAAYFCASSTTSGGAFFGQGTRLTVV.

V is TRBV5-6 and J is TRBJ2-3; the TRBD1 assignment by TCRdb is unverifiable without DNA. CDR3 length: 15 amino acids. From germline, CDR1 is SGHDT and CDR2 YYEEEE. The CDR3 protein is CASSLEGRVLGTQYF.

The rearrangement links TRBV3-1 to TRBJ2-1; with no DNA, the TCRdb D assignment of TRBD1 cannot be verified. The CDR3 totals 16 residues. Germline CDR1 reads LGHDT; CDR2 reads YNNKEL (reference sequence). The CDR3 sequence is CASTEGGGVTGHEQFF.

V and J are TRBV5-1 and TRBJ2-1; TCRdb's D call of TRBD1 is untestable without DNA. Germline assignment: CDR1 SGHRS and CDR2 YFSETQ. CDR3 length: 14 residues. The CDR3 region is CASSLRGAGDEQFF.

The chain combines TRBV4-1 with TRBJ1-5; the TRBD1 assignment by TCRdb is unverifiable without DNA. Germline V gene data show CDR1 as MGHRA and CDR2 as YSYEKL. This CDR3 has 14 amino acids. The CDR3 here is CASSHPGRNQPQHF.

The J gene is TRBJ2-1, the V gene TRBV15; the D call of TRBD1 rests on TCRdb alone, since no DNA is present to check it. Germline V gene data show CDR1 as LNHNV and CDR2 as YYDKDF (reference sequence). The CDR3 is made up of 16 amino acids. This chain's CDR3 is CATSKTLWGSPHEQFF.

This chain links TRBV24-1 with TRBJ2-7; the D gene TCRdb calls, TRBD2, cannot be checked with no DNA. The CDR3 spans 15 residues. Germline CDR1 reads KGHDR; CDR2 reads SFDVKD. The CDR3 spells CATSDSRTSVYEQYF.

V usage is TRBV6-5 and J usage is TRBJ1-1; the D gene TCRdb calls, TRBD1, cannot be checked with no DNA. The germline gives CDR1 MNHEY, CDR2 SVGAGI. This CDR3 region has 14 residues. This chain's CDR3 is CASRRRGMNTEAFF.

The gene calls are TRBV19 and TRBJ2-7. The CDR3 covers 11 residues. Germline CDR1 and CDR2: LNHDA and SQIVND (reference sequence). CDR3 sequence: CASSTYTEQYF.

The CDR3 here is CASAEPAGGLLEQFF. The chain is built from TRBV12-3 or TRBV12-4 and TRBJ2-1; there is no DNA to check the TCRdb D call of TRBD2. The CDR3 sequence is 15 residues long.

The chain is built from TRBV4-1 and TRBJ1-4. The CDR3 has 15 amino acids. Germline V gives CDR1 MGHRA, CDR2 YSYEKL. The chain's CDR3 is CASSQLAGANEKLFF.

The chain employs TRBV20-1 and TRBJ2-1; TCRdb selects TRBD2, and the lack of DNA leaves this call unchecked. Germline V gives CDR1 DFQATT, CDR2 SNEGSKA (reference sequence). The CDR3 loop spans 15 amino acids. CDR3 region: CSARETSGAWGEQFF.

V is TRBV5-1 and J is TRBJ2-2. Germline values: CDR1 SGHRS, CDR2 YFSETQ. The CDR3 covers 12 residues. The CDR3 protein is CASSFYTGELFF.

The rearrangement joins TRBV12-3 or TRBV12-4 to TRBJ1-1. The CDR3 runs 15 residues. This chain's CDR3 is CASSPHSGVGTEAFF.

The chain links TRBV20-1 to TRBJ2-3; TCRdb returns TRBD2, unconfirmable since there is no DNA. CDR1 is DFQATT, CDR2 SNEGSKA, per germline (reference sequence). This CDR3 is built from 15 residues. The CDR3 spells CSVRPGLAETDTQYF.

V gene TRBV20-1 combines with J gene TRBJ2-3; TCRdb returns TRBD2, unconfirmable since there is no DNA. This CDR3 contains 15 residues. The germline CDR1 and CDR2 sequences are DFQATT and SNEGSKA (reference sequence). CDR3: CSARGSGSGTDTQYF.

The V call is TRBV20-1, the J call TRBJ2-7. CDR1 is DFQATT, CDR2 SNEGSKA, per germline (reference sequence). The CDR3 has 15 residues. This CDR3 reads CSAREFAGATYEQYF.

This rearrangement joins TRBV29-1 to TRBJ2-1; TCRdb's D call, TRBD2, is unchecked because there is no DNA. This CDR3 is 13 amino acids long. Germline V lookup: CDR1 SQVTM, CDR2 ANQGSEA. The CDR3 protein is CSHSSLSYNEQFF.

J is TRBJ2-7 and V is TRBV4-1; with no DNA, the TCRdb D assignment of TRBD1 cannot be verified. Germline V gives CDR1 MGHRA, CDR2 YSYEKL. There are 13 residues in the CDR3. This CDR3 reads CASSLARDYEQYF.

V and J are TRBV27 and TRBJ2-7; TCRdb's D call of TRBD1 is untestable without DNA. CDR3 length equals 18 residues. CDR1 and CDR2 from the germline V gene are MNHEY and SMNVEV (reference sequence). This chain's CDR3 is CASSLRGLSGQGSYEQYF.

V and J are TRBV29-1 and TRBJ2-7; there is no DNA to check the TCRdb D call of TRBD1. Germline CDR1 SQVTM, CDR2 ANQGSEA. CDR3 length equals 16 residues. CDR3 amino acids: CSVVGILDRASYEQYF.

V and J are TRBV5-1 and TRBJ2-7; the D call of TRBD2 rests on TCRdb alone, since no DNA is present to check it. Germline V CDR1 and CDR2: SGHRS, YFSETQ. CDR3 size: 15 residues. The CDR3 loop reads CASSLIWDSPLEQYF.

CDR3 residues: CASSLGQVITEAFF. V is TRBV5-1 and J is TRBJ1-1. Germline V gives CDR1 SGHRS, CDR2 YFSETQ. This CDR3 region has 14 residues.

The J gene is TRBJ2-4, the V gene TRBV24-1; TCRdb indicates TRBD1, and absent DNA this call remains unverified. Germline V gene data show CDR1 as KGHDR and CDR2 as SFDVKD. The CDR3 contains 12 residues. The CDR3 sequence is CATSDYPGRQYF.

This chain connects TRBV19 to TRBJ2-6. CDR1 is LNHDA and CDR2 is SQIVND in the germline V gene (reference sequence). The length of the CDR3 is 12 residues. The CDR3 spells CASSIAGNVLTF.

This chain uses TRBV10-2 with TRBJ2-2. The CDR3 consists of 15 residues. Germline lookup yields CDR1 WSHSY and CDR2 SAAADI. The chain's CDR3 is CASSEGVANTGELFF.

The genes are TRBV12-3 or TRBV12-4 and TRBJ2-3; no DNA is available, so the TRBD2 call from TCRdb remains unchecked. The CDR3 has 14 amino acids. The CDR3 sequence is CASSHGPGTDTQYF.

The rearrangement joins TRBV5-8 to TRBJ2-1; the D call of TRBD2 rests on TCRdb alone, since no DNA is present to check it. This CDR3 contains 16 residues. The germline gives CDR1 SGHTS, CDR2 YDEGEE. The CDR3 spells CASSSQRASSYNEQFF.

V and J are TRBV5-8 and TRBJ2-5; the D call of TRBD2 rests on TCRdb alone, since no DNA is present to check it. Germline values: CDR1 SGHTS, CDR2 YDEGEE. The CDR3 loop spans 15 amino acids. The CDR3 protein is CASSLDGTAQETQYF.

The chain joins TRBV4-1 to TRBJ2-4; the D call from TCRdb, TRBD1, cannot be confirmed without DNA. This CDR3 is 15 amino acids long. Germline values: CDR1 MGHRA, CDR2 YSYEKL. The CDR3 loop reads CASSQVGTIRNIQYF.